Below, 23 T cell receptor beta chains from the same sample are listed, as sequenced in a study of blood T cell repertoires in COVID-19. Sequenced by immunoSEQ multiplex PCR; TCRdb stores in-frame clones only, minus some. The repertoire holds about 150,000 clones, with 76% as singletons. What was sequenced was peripheral blood. Receptors were obtained from a woman aged 80 or older with acute or convalescent COVID-19.

The V and J genes are TRBV7-2 and TRBJ1-4, with a possible D match to TRBD1 (6 bases). Germline V gene data show CDR1 as SGHTA and CDR2 as FQGNSA. V shed 0 bases and J shed 8 bases, with 16 bases lying between them. CDR3 length equals 16 residues. In DNA form, the CDR3 reads TGTGCCAGCAGCTTAGCTGGGGGCCAAACCGGCGAAAAACTGTTTTTT. It codes for CASSLAGGQTGEKLFF.

The chain combines TRBV30 with TRBJ1-1; 9 bases are a match to TRBD1. CDR3 size: 13 residues. Germline CDR1 and CDR2: GTSNPN and SVGIG (reference sequence). Unmatched junction bases numbered 10, after V lost 4 bases and J lost 10 bases. The CDR3 spells CAWKKDRGSGAFF. The CDR3 DNA follows: TGTGCCTGGAAAAAAGACAGGGGGAGTGGAGCTTTCTTT.

J is TRBJ1-4 and V is TRBV27, with D unresolved. Germline V gives CDR1 MNHEY, CDR2 SMNVEV (reference sequence). Trimming removed 7 bases from V and 8 bases from J, with 17 bases in between. The CDR3 covers 14 residues. The DNA of the CDR3 is TGTGCCAGCACCACCCCGAGGGTCGGCGAAAAACTGTTTTTT. Encoded protein: CASTTPRVGEKLFF.

This chain joins TRBV25-1 and TRBJ1-6, with D unresolved. The germline CDR1 and CDR2 sequences are MGHDK and SYGVNS. V was trimmed by 2 bases and J by 7 bases, leaving 9 bases between them. CDR3 length equals 14 residues. CDR3 DNA: TGTGCCAGCAGTGAAAGGACGGGGAATTCACCCCTCCACTTT. It translates to CASSERTGNSPLHF. Variable domain in full (rest from reference TRBV25-1 and TRBJ1-6): EADIYQTPRYLVIGTGKKITLECSQTMGHDKMYWYQQDPGMELHLIHYSYGVNSTEKGDLSSESTVSRIRTEHFPLTLESARPSHTSQYLCASSERTGNSPLHFGNGTRLTVT.

The table lists this clone with a count of one. The chain has TRBV19 and TRBJ1-2; D is perhaps TRBD1 (6 bases). V was pared by 7 bases and J by 4 bases, with 16 bases between. This CDR3 is built from 14 residues. CDR1 is LNHDA and CDR2 is SQIVND in the germline V gene (reference sequence). CDR3 sequence: CASTSTGEAYGYTF. For the CDR3, the DNA is TGTGCCAGTACCTCGACAGGCGAGGCCTATGGCTACACCTTC.

This sequence joins TRBV4-2 and TRBJ2-1; 10 nucleotides line up with TRBD2. After removal of 1 base from V and 0 bases from J, the junction contained 9 bases not matched to a gene. CDR3 size: 19 residues. CDR1 LGHNA and CDR2 YNFKEQ come from the germline V gene. As DNA, the CDR3 is TGTGCCAGCAGCCAAGTCCCGAGTCTAGCGGGGGACTCCTACAATGAGCAGTTCTTC. Amino acid sequence: CASSQVPSLAGDSYNEQFF.

This clone has only one observation. V and J are TRBV5-1 and TRBJ1-1, with 11 bases that match TRBD1. V dropped 4 bases and J dropped 0; count of bases not matched to a gene: 11. Per the germline V gene, CDR1 is SGHRS and CDR2 is YFSETQ. This CDR3 has 18 residues. The CDR3 region is CASSGEDRGLYLNTEAFF. The CDR3 nucleotides read TGCGCCAGCAGCGGGGAGGACAGGGGGCTTTATCTGAACACTGAAGCTTTCTTT.

The V call is TRBV2, the J call TRBJ2-7; 8 nucleotides line up with TRBD1. V gave up 3 bases and J gave up 6 bases; unmatched junction bases: 13. Germline CDR1 is SNHLY and CDR2 is FYNNEI. This CDR3 has 16 amino acids. The CDR3 DNA reads TGTGCCAGCAGTGAGGACAGGGCTCTTCCCCCCCTCGAGCAGTACTTC. It translates to CASSEDRALPPLEQYF.

The chain uses TRBV5-1 and TRBJ1-2; D unresolved. Germline-derived CDR1 and CDR2 are SGHRS and YFSETQ. The CDR3 consists of 13 residues. V shed 1 base and J shed 4 bases, with 8 bases lying between them. The CDR3: CASSLPESYGYTF. The CDR3 nucleotides read TGCGCCAGCAGCTTGCCTGAGAGCTATGGCTACACCTTC.

The chain recombines TRBV6-2 or TRBV6-3 with TRBJ1-4; D gene unclear. The germline CDR1 and CDR2 sequences are MNHEY and SVGEGT. The ends were cut back, 6 bases at V and 8 bases at J, with 13 bases in the middle. The CDR3 runs 13 residues. In DNA form, the CDR3 reads TGTGCCAGCAGCGATCCTCCGGGGGAAAAACTGTTTTTT. Translating gives CASSDPPGEKLFF.

This clone appeared a single time. This CDR3 is CASSNRQDENTGELFF. As DNA, the CDR3 is TGTGCCAGCAGCAATAGACAGGACGAGAACACCGGGGAGCTGTTTTTT. The V call is TRBV21-1, the J call TRBJ2-2; the tabulated D call, TRBD1, remains unverified against the DNA. TRBV21-1 is classified as a pseudogene. The CDR3 totals 16 residues.

CDR3: CSGSDSGNTIYF. The CDR3, as DNA: TGCAGCGGGAGTGACTCTGGAAACACCATATATTTT. The rearrangement uses TRBV29-1 and TRBJ1-3; D is undetermined. Germline CDR1 and CDR2: SQVTM and ANQGSEA. V was shortened by 7 bases and J by 0 bases, with 7 bases between the two germline ends. The CDR3 has 12 amino acids.

The chain links TRBV25-1 to TRBJ2-5, with 10 nucleotides matching TRBD1. Germline V CDR1 and CDR2: MGHDK, SYGVNS. J gave up 1 base and V 6 bases, and 2 bases lay outside the gene matches. The CDR3 covers 14 residues. The CDR3 nucleotides are TGTGCCAGCAGGGGGGACAGGGGCCAAGAGACCCAGTACTTC. It specifies CASRGDRGQETQYF.

This clone was seen only a few times. The chain has TRBV7-2 and TRBJ2-7; maybe TRBD1 (5 bases). V lost 5 bases, J lost 7 bases, and 15 bases lay in between. The CDR3 runs to 13 residues. Germline V CDR1 and CDR2: SGHTA, FQGNSA. Here the CDR3 reads CASSPSVRDEQYF. CDR3 in DNA: TGTGCCAGCAGCCCTAGTGTCAGGGATGAGCAGTACTTC.

The chain is built from TRBV3-1 (or the pseudogene TRBV3-2) and TRBJ2-5; 11 bases fit TRBD1. The CDR3 runs 18 residues. Per germline, CDR1 LGHDT and CDR2 YNNKEL (reference sequence). Germline trimming cut 0 bases from V and 2 bases from J; bases unmatched to any gene: 8. CDR3 residues: CASSQDQLGQGDQETQYF. The CDR3 nucleotides read TGTGCCAGCAGCCAAGATCAGCTGGGACAGGGGGATCAAGAGACCCAGTACTTC.

This clone occurred once. The genes are TRBV6-5 and TRBJ1-4; no clear D. Germline V gene sequence: CDR1 MNHEY, CDR2 SVGAGI. This CDR3 region has 16 residues. V was cut by 0 bases and J by 8 bases, with 16 bases left in between. CDR3 DNA sequence: TGTGCCAGCAGTTACTCAAGGCCCATAGGAGGGGAAAAACTGTTTTTT. Translation: CASSYSRPIGGEKLFF.

A word on this clone: An end of the junction differs from the germline gene, which may be a read error. Other nucleotide sequences in the sample specify the same CDR3. The rearrangement joins TRBV14 to TRBJ2-2, with D hard to call. The CDR3 sequence is 13 residues long. From germline, CDR1 is SGHDN and CDR2 FVKESK. DNA of the CDR3: TGTGCCAGCAGTCAAGATCTCACCGGGGAGCTGTTTTTT. This codes for CASSQDLTGELFF.

This clone was counted only a few times. This chain connects TRBV16 to TRBJ1-2; D remains unclear. V was clipped by 4 bases and J by 5 bases, with 11 bases between them. This CDR3 spans 13 amino acids. CDR1 and CDR2 from the germline V gene are KGHSY and FQNENV. The CDR3 coding sequence is TGTGCCAGCAGCCCTGTTGAGGAATATGGCTACACCTTC. Translated: CASSPVEEYGYTF.

There are a few counts of this clone. The chain carries TRBV19 and TRBJ1-1, with TRBD1 matching over 10 bases. This CDR3 has 15 amino acids. Trimming removed 2 bases from V and 11 bases from J; junction bases left unmatched: 11. Per the germline V gene, CDR1 is LNHDA and CDR2 is SQIVND (reference sequence). In DNA form, the CDR3 reads TGTGCCAGTAGTATACCCGCTCCCGGGACAGGGGTGGCTTTCTTT. Protein product: CASSIPAPGTGVAFF.

The rearrangement uses TRBV5-1 and TRBJ1-2; maybe TRBD1 (6 bases). The CDR3 extends over 16 amino acids. The germline CDR1 and CDR2 sequences are SGHRS and YFSETQ. V gave up 0 bases and J gave up 4 bases, with 16 bases separating them. The chain's CDR3 is CASSLAQGNLGYGYTF. The CDR3 nucleotides read TGCGCCAGCAGCTTGGCCCAGGGGAATTTGGGCTATGGCTACACCTTC. Drawing the rest from reference TRBV5-1 and TRBJ1-2, the complete variable domain is KAGVTQTPRYLIKTRGQQVTLSCSPISGHRSVSWYQQTPGQGLQFLFEYFSETQRNKGNFPGRFSGRQFSNSRSEMNVSTLELGDSALYLCASSLAQGNLGYGYTFGSGTRLTVV.

The J gene is TRBJ2-7, the V gene TRBV11-1; 9 bases are shared with TRBD2. The CDR3 is 16 amino acids. V lost 4 bases to trimming and J lost 0 bases; unmatched junction nucleotides: 7. The germline CDR1 and CDR2 sequences are SGHAT and FQDESV (reference sequence). The DNA for the CDR3 is TGTGCCAGCAGCTCTCACCTAGCGGGGAACTCCTACGAGCAGTACTTC. As protein: CASSSHLAGNSYEQYF.

The V gene is TRBV11-2, the J gene TRBJ1-4, with D possibly being TRBD1 (6 bases). Trimming cost V 5 bases and J 4 bases, with 11 bases left between them. Germline-derived CDR1 and CDR2 are SGHAT and FQNNGV. CDR3 length: 14 amino acids. The CDR3: CASSPGDVNEKLFF. CDR3 bases: TGTGCCAGCAGCCCAGGGGACGTTAATGAAAAACTGTTTTTT. Drawing the rest from reference TRBV11-2 and TRBJ1-4, the complete variable domain is EAGVAQSPRYKIIEKRQSVAFWCNPISGHATLYWYQQILGQGPKLLIQFQNNGVVDDSQLPKDRFSAERLKGVDSTLKIQPAKLEDSAVYLCASSPGDVNEKLFFGSGTQLSVL.

Only a few counts were recorded for this clone. The rearrangement uses TRBV21-1 and TRBJ2-7; the D call in the table, TRBD2, was not verified against the DNA. TRBV21-1 is an annotated pseudogene. This CDR3 is 17 amino acids long. In nucleotides, the CDR3 is TGTGCCAGCAGCAAAGCATGGGGGACTAGCGGGCCCCACGAGCAGTACTTC. This codes for CASSKAWGTSGPHEQYF.